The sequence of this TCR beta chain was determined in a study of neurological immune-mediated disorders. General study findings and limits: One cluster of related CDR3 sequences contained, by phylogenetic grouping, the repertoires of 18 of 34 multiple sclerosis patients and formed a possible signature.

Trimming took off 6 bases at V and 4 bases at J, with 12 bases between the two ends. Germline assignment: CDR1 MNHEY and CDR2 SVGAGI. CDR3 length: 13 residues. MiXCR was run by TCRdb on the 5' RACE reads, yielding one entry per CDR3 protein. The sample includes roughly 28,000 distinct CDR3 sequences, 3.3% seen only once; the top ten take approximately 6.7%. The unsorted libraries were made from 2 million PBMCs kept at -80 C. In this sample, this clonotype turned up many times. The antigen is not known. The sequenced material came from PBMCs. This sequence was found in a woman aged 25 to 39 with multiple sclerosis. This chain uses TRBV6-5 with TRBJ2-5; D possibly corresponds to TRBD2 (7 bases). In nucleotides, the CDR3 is TGTGCCAGCAGCCAGGGGAGGGGAGAGACCCAGTACTTC. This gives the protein CASSQGRGETQYF.